This T cell receptor beta chain was obtained from a study of OX40 agonist ivuxolimab in advanced cancers. Turning to the study itself: The dose of intravenous ivuxolimab that patients received every 2 weeks ranged from 0.01 to 10 mg/kg.

Autoimmune disease history or systemic immunosuppression led to patient exclusion. Libraries were prepared by immunoSEQ multiplex PCR; TCRdb keeps only in-frame clonotypes and omits some of them. The top ten hold approximately 8% of the sample, which has under 70,000 clones, roughly 90% seen once. This CDR3 comprises 16 residues. J lost 2 bases, V lost 5 bases, and 10 bases had no gene match. Germline V lookup: CDR1 LNHDA, CDR2 SQIVND (reference sequence). The chain links TRBV19 to TRBJ2-3, with 7 bases aligning to TRBD2. The sequence was collected from an adult with an advanced solid tumor such as melanoma, head and neck, liver or kidney cancer. The sample here was CD4+ or CD8+ T cells sorted from blood, taken in a trial of the OX40 agonist ivuxolimab. The CDR3 sequence is CASSATDTSATDTQYF. The CDR3 region has the DNA TGTGCCAGTAGTGCGACGGACACTAGCGCCACAGATACGCAGTATTTT.